A single sample is the source of the 29 T cell receptor beta chains below, sequenced in a study of cytomegalovirus exposure and HLA in healthy donors. The PCR contained 60 Vbeta and 13 Jbeta primers. Libraries were prepared by immunoSEQ multiplex PCR; TCRdb keeps only in-frame clonotypes and omits some of them. The sample lists 150,000 to 200,000 clones, about 80% occurring once. Sequencing was carried out using PBMCs. The receptors come from a woman aged 35 to 49 in good health and CMV-seronegative.

The chain joins TRBV19 to TRBJ1-1, with 7 bases that match TRBD1. Germline V gene sequence: CDR1 LNHDA, CDR2 SQIVND (reference sequence). The CDR3 is 15 residues long. V shed 4 bases and J 1 base; nucleotides not matched to a gene: 6. In DNA, the CDR3 is TGTGCCAGTAGTACCCTGCGGGACAGGAACACTGAAGCTTTCTTT. It yields the protein CASSTLRDRNTEAFF.

The rearrangement links TRBV6-6 to TRBJ2-5, with TRBD1 as a possible D gene (6 bases). Near its end, the DNA agrees better with TRBJ2-7, so the J call may be wrong. The CDR3 contains 16 residues. Germline values: CDR1 MNHNY, CDR2 SVGAGI (reference sequence). CDR3 amino acids: CASSRSDRKSSYEQYF. CDR3 sequence (DNA): TGTGCCAGCAGTCGCTCGGACAGAAAGAGCTCCTACGAGCAGTACTTC.

Only a few counts were recorded for this clone. This chain connects TRBV5-1 to TRBJ1-1; TRBD1 matches 7 bases. The CDR3 runs to 15 residues. J gave up 7 bases and V 2 bases, and 11 bases lay outside the gene matches. Germline CDR1 is SGHRS and CDR2 is YFSETQ. The CDR3, as DNA: TGCGCCAGCAGCTTCGGGGACAGTAACTTGGGTGAAGCTTTCTTT. Protein product: CASSFGDSNLGEAFF.

This clone has a single count. This chain joins TRBV21-1 and TRBJ2-7; the D call of TRBD2 is as the table states it, not checked on the DNA. TRBV21-1 is designated a pseudogene. This CDR3 region has 14 residues. CDR3 sequence: CASSWDSRSYEQYF. The CDR3 nucleotides are TGTGCCAGCAGCTGGGACTCTAGATCTTACGAGCAGTACTTC.

This clone has a handful of counts. V usage is TRBV11-2 and J usage is TRBJ1-2, with D hard to call. Trimming shortened V by 3 bases and J by 5 bases, and 16 bases separated the two germline ends. The V gene's germline CDR1 is SGHAT and CDR2 FQNNGV. The CDR3 contains 15 residues. CDR3 sequence reads: CASSFHPAPEYGYTF. DNA of the CDR3: TGTGCCAGCAGCTTTCATCCCGCCCCGGAGTATGGCTACACCTTC.

The V and J genes are TRBV5-1 and TRBJ1-6; possibly TRBD1 for D (5 bases). Germline V CDR1 and CDR2: SGHRS, YFSETQ. Trimming cost V 0 bases and J 8 bases, with 15 bases left between them. The CDR3 contains 16 residues. The CDR3 DNA follows: TGCGCCAGCAGCTTGGATACCGAGGTAGGGGATTCACCCCTCCACTTT. This translates into CASSLDTEVGDSPLHF.

Note on this clone: Other DNA sequences within the sample encode an identical CDR3. V and J are TRBV25-1 and TRBJ2-2; 10 positions agree with TRBD2. The CDR3 has 15 amino acids. The V gene's germline CDR1 is MGHDK and CDR2 SYGVNS. V gave up 6 bases and J gave up 3 bases; unmatched junction bases: 4. The CDR3 region is CASRTGTSDTGELFF. The CDR3 nucleotides read TGTGCCAGCAGAACTGGGACTAGCGACACCGGGGAGCTGTTTTTT.

This clone was counted a single time. The chain combines TRBV7-6 with TRBJ2-1, with 8 bases aligning to TRBD2. J was trimmed by 4 bases and V by 5 bases; bases with no gene match: 7. There are 15 residues in the CDR3. The germline V gene encodes CDR1 SGHVS and CDR2 FNYEAQ. This CDR3 is CASSRSTSAYNEQFF. The CDR3 nucleotides read TGTGCCAGCAGCCGCTCGACTAGCGCATACAATGAGCAGTTCTTC.

The V gene is TRBV13, the J gene TRBJ2-3; D might be TRBD2 (5 bases). Trimming cost V 0 bases and J 6 bases, with 13 bases left between them. The V gene's germline CDR1 is PRHDT and CDR2 FYEKMQ (reference sequence). This CDR3 contains 15 residues. The CDR3 here is CASSLGSSFSDTQYF. In nucleotides, the CDR3 is TGTGCCAGCAGCTTAGGGTCTAGCTTCTCGGATACGCAGTATTTT.

The chain is built from TRBV5-4 and TRBJ1-1, with 9 bases aligning to TRBD1. Germline CDR1 SGHNT, CDR2 YYREEE (reference sequence). V lost 0 bases and J lost 3; bases outside the gene matches: 3. The length of the CDR3 is 15 residues. The CDR3 reads CASSLGQGGDTEAFF. CDR3 in DNA: TGTGCCAGCAGCTTGGGACAGGGGGGAGACACTGAAGCTTTCTTT. The full variable domain, with the rest looked up from reference TRBV5-4 and TRBJ1-1, is ETGVTQSPTHLIKTRGQQVTLRCSSQSGHNTVSWYQQALGQGPQFIFQYYREEENGRGNFPPRFSGLQFPNYSSELNVNALELDDSALYLCASSLGQGGDTEAFFGQGTRLTVV.

The V and J genes are TRBV5-1 and TRBJ2-1, with D possibly TRBD1 on 6 matching bases. The germline gives CDR1 SGHRS, CDR2 YFSETQ. CDR3 length: 13 amino acids. V lost 2 bases, J lost 7 bases, and 10 bases lay in between. The CDR3 sequence: CASSFSRGNEQFF. CDR3 coding DNA: TGCGCCAGCAGCTTCTCCAGGGGTAATGAGCAGTTCTTC.

The V and J genes are TRBV28 and TRBJ1-2; 7 bases line up with TRBD1. The CDR3 totals 13 residues. The V segment lost 5 bases and the J segment 7 bases; nucleotides outside the gene matches: 7. CDR1 and CDR2 from the germline V gene are MDHEN and SYDVKM. The CDR3 region is CASSQQGVAGYTF. Written as DNA, the CDR3 is TGTGCCAGCAGTCAGCAGGGGGTAGCTGGCTACACCTTC.

This clone has more than one count but fewer than ten. The V call is TRBV11-3, the J call TRBJ2-5; 7 bases line up with TRBD2. Germline CDR1 SGHNT, CDR2 YENEEA. Germline trimming cut 5 bases from V and 5 bases from J; bases unmatched to any gene: 8. The CDR3 spans 14 residues. The CDR3 sequence is CASSPGRGEETQYF. CDR3 in DNA: TGTGCCAGCAGCCCTGGGAGGGGAGAGGAGACCCAGTACTTC.

J is TRBJ1-1 and V is TRBV19, with D hard to call. V shed 5 bases and J shed 11 bases, with 21 bases lying between them. This CDR3 comprises 14 residues. CDR1 and CDR2 from the germline V gene are LNHDA and SQIVND (reference sequence). The CDR3 is CASSFGPYYPVAFF. The CDR3 bases are TGTGCCAGTAGTTTCGGCCCTTACTATCCAGTGGCTTTCTTT.

The J gene is TRBJ2-3, the V gene TRBV6-6; perhaps TRBD1 as D (6 bases). CDR1 and CDR2 from the germline V gene are MNHNY and SVGAGI (reference sequence). Trimming took 9 bases from V and 4 from J, leaving 17 bases between them. This CDR3 contains 14 residues. The CDR3, as DNA: TGTGCCAGTCATAGGCTCACAGGGCCAGATACGCAGTATTTT. Its protein is CASHRLTGPDTQYF.

The chain links TRBV15 to TRBJ2-7; 11 bases align to TRBD2. CDR1 is LNHNV and CDR2 is YYDKDF in the germline V gene (reference sequence). This CDR3 has 16 amino acids. Trimming cost V 3 bases and J 7 bases; bases outside gene matches: 11. CDR3 protein: CATSRTITSGGLEQYF. The CDR3 DNA reads as TGTGCCACCAGCAGGACCATTACTAGCGGGGGCCTTGAGCAGTACTTC. The entire variable domain, with the rest obtained from reference TRBV15 and TRBJ2-7, is as follows: DAMVIQNPRYQVTQFGKPVTLSCSQTLNHNVMYWYQQKSSQAPKLLFHYYDKDFNNEADTPDNFQSRRPNTSFCFLDIRSPGLGDTAMYLCATSRTITSGGLEQYFGPGTRLTVT.

In this sample, this clone turned up a few times. The gene calls are TRBV2 and TRBJ2-7, with 12 nucleotides matching TRBD2. V lost 6 bases and J lost 5; bases outside the gene matches: 5. CDR3 length equals 14 residues. The germline V gene encodes CDR1 SNHLY and CDR2 FYNNEI. CDR3 sequence reads: CASRTSGGLNEQYF. Written as DNA, the CDR3 is TGTGCCAGCAGGACTAGCGGGGGACTAAACGAGCAGTACTTC.

V and J are TRBV9 and TRBJ2-7, with unresolved D. Looked up from germline, CDR1 is SGDLS and CDR2 is YYNGEE. V dropped 0 bases and J dropped 3 bases, with 7 bases sitting between them. The CDR3 is made up of 13 amino acids. The CDR3 DNA reads TGTGCCAGCAGCGTAGGACTCTTCTACGAGCAGTACTTC. It translates to CASSVGLFYEQYF.

The chain uses TRBV28 and TRBJ1-2; D ambiguous. The CDR3 contains 12 residues. Germline CDR1 and CDR2: MDHEN and SYDVKM. Trimming cost V 4 bases and J 1 base, with 4 bases left between them. The CDR3 DNA is TGTGCCAGCAGTTCCGTTAACTATGGCTACACCTTC. Translated, it gives CASSSVNYGYTF.

This sequence joins TRBV7-6 and TRBJ2-7, with D hard to call. The CDR3 runs to 14 residues. Germline assignment: CDR1 SGHVS and CDR2 FNYEAQ. The V end lost 2 bases, the J end lost 2 bases, and 10 bases lay between the germline ends. CDR3 in DNA: TGTGCCAGCAGCTTACGTGGGCCAGCCTACGAGCAGTACTTC. Its translation: CASSLRGPAYEQYF.

The rearrangement links TRBV4-1 to TRBJ2-7; the D gene is possibly TRBD2 (5 bases). Germline V gives CDR1 MGHRA, CDR2 YSYEKL. The CDR3 length is 17 residues. V was trimmed by 1 base and J by 7 bases, leaving 23 bases between them. The CDR3 coding sequence is TGCGCCAGCAGCCAAGGGTCGGTGGCGGCGGGCCTGCGGGAGCAGTACTTC. Its translation is CASSQGSVAAGLREQYF.

Comments on this clone: Within the sample, other DNA sequences also encode this same CDR3. V and J are TRBV7-6 and TRBJ2-7; tentative D call: TRBD1 (6 bases). The ends were cut back, 5 bases at V and 3 bases at J, with 11 bases in the middle. CDR1 SGHVS and CDR2 FNYEAQ come from the germline V gene. This CDR3 spans 13 amino acids. CDR3 protein: CASSPRGGYEQYF. CDR3 in DNA: TGTGCCAGCAGCCCCAGAGGGGGCTACGAGCAGTACTTC.

On this clone: The junction and the germline gene differ at one end; a read error may be behind it. This sample includes further DNA sequences coding for the same CDR3. The chain links TRBV7-2 to TRBJ2-3; 12 bases line up with TRBD2. Germline V gene sequence: CDR1 SGHTA, CDR2 FQGNSA. CDR3 length: 19 residues. The CDR3 DNA follows: TGTGCCAGCAGCCCGACTAGCGGGGGCCCCTCGACTCTGGGTCCAACGCAATATTTT. It translates to CASSPTSGGPSTLGPTQYF.

The rearrangement joins TRBV4-1 to TRBJ1-2; maybe TRBD1 (6 bases). The germline V and J ends were trimmed by 7 bases and 4 bases, with 19 bases remaining between them. Germline values: CDR1 MGHRA, CDR2 YSYEKL. The CDR3 extends over 15 amino acids. The chain's CDR3 is CASNNRERGVYGYTF. DNA for the CDR3: TGCGCCAGCAACAACAGGGAGCGGGGGGTCTATGGCTACACCTTC.

CDR3 protein: CATSRVGEGNQPQHF. The CDR3 region has the DNA TGTGCCACCAGCAGAGTAGGGGAGGGGAATCAGCCCCAGCATTTT. This chain connects TRBV15 to TRBJ1-5, with D perhaps TRBD1 (5 bases). From germline, CDR1 is LNHNV and CDR2 YYDKDF (reference sequence). The CDR3 totals 15 residues. The V end was cut by 1 base, the J end by 4 bases, with 11 bases between.

The rearrangement uses TRBV4-1 and TRBJ2-5; D is unclear. The germline CDR1 and CDR2 sequences are MGHRA and YSYEKL. This CDR3 has 14 residues. V was pared by 0 bases and J by 5 bases, with 10 bases between. The CDR3 nucleotides are TGCGCCAGCAGCCAAGATGGTAGATGGGAGACCCAGTACTTC. This encodes CASSQDGRWETQYF.

The chain combines TRBV29-1 with TRBJ1-1; weak D call: TRBD1 (6 bases). Germline CDR1 reads SQVTM; CDR2 reads ANQGSEA. This CDR3 spans 12 amino acids. V lost 4 bases and J lost 7, with 13 bases in between. The CDR3 region has the DNA TGCAGCGTTGGGGCACAGGGTATTGAAGCTTTCTTT. It yields the protein CSVGAQGIEAFF.

This clone turned up a few times. This specimen includes other DNA sequences encoding the same CDR3. The rearrangement links TRBV6-1 to TRBJ2-5; TRBD2 agrees at 12 bases. Trimming removed 2 bases from V and 2 bases from J; junction bases left unmatched: 0. Germline CDR1 MNHNS, CDR2 SASEGT. This CDR3 has 15 residues. CDR3 protein: CASSELAGGQETQYF. In nucleotides, the CDR3 is TGTGCCAGCAGTGAACTAGCGGGGGGGCAAGAGACCCAGTACTTC.

The chain recombines TRBV7-6 with TRBJ1-1; the D is unclear. The ends were cut back, 3 bases at V and 1 base at J, with 6 bases in the middle. The CDR3 is 13 residues long. The germline V gene encodes CDR1 SGHVS and CDR2 FNYEAQ. DNA for the CDR3: TGTGCCAGCAGCTTTTTTCAGAACACTGAAGCTTTCTTT. Its protein product is CASSFFQNTEAFF.